The 31 T cell receptor beta chains below were found in one sample sequenced in a study of T-cell reconstitution after alpha-beta-depleted transplantation in children. Unique molecular identifiers tagged the TCRbeta library. TCRdb called the PCR reads again in MiXCR, with one record for every CDR3 protein. The repertoire holds approximately 650,000 distinct CDR3 sequences, with approximately 14% as singletons. The starting material was PBMCs, obtained before TCRalphabeta/CD19-depleted stem cell transplant. The receptors shown here come from a girl aged 2 to 10 with congenital amegakaryocytic thrombocytopenia, due to receive a stem cell transplant.

The chain carries TRBV11-1 and TRBJ2-7; D is ambiguous. The length of the CDR3 is 13 residues. Deletions cut 4 bases from V and 3 bases from J, with 10 bases between. Germline CDR1 is SGHAT and CDR2 is FQDESV (reference sequence). CDR3 residues: CASSSRINYEQYF. The CDR3 nucleotides are TGTGCCAGCAGCTCTCGTATTAACTACGAGCAGTACTTC.

This clonotype was seen many times. The V gene is TRBV3-1, the J gene TRBJ2-3, with D uncertain. The CDR3 spans 12 residues. The V gene lost 3 bases and the J gene lost 3 bases, with 4 bases spanning the gap. The germline V gene encodes CDR1 LGHDT and CDR2 YNNKEL (reference sequence). The CDR3 spells CASSQRTDTQYF. The CDR3 bases are TGTGCCAGCAGCCAGAGAACAGATACGCAGTATTTT.

This clonotype has a count of ten or more. The chain links TRBV2 to TRBJ1-5; 9 bases align to TRBD1. Germline loops: CDR1 SNHLY, CDR2 FYNNEI. The CDR3 length is 13 residues. V shed 8 bases and J 5 bases; nucleotides not matched to a gene: 4. Here the CDR3 reads CASGDRAYQPQHF. Written as DNA, the CDR3 is TGTGCCAGCGGGGACAGGGCTTATCAGCCCCAGCATTTT.

This clonotype was counted ten times or more. This rearrangement joins TRBV12-3 or TRBV12-4 to TRBJ2-1; 7 nucleotides agree with TRBD1. V lost 4 bases and J lost 4; bases outside the gene matches: 7. CDR3 length: 15 residues. This CDR3 is CASSSQGNVYNEQFF. DNA of the CDR3: TGTGCCAGCAGTTCACAGGGGAATGTTTACAATGAGCAGTTCTTC.

The CDR3 region is CASSPFRLAGDNEQFF. The CDR3, as DNA: TGCGCCAGCAGCCCCTTCCGCCTAGCGGGAGACAATGAGCAGTTCTTC. This chain connects TRBV5-1 to TRBJ2-1, with TRBD2 matching 10 bases. The trim removed 4 bases at V and 5 bases at J, leaving 9 bases unmatched. This CDR3 is built from 16 residues. CDR1 and CDR2 from the germline V gene are SGHRS and YFSETQ.

This clonotype was observed a handful of times. This chain connects TRBV4-1 to TRBJ2-1; weak D call: TRBD2 (5 bases). Germline lookup yields CDR1 MGHRA and CDR2 YSYEKL. The CDR3 runs to 15 residues. V was trimmed by 1 base and J by 3 bases, leaving 10 bases between them. The CDR3 DNA follows: TGCGCCAGCAGCCAAGGTAGCGCTTTCTACAATGAGCAGTTCTTC. Its translation is CASSQGSAFYNEQFF.

CDR3 DNA sequence: TGTGCCAGCAGCTTGGGGAGCGGGGCCTACGAGCAGTACTTC. Amino acid sequence: CASSLGSGAYEQYF. The chain couples TRBV7-9 to TRBJ2-7; 7 nucleotides align to TRBD2. The CDR3 consists of 14 residues. V lost 3 bases to trimming and J lost 2 bases; unmatched junction nucleotides: 4. In germline, CDR1 is SEHNR, CDR2 FQNEAQ (reference sequence).

This clonotype was detected many times. V usage is TRBV7-9 and J usage is TRBJ2-7; 7 bases fit TRBD1. The CDR3 sequence is 14 residues long. V was clipped by 6 bases and J by 1 base; unmatched bases: 6. Germline V gene lookup returns CDR1 SEHNR and CDR2 FQNEAQ (reference sequence). CDR3 sequence reads: CASSPGQESYEQYF. The CDR3 DNA sequence: TGTGCCAGCAGTCCCGGACAGGAATCCTACGAGCAGTACTTC.

This clonotype has a count of ten or more. The chain uses TRBV29-1 and TRBJ2-3; 7 nucleotides line up with TRBD1. The CDR3 is 13 residues long. With V trimmed by 4 bases and J by 2 bases, 3 bases remained unmatched. The germline V gene encodes CDR1 SQVTM and CDR2 ANQGSEA. CDR3 in DNA: TGCAGCGTTGCCGGGACAGACACAGATACGCAGTATTTT. Protein: CSVAGTDTDTQYF.

The genes are TRBV12-3 or TRBV12-4 and TRBJ2-2; TRBD2 agrees at 7 bases. The CDR3 is 14 amino acids. With V trimmed by 6 bases and J by 5 bases, 6 bases remained unmatched. CDR3 in DNA: TGTGCCAGCAGGCCAGCGGGGTATACCGGGGAGCTGTTTTTT. Translation: CASRPAGYTGELFF.

This clonotype was detected many times. The chain carries TRBV5-1 and TRBJ2-4; D might be TRBD2 (5 bases). With 0 bases removed from V and 9 bases from J, the gap between germline ends came to 10 bases. Germline CDR1 SGHRS, CDR2 YFSETQ. The CDR3 sequence is 13 residues long. CDR3 sequence: CASSLGHSAIQYF. CDR3 sequence (DNA): TGCGCCAGCAGCTTGGGACATAGCGCCATTCAGTACTTC.

This clonotype came up many times. V gene TRBV5-1 combines with J gene TRBJ2-5, with D perhaps assigned TRBD1 or TRBD2 (5 bases each). Deletions cut 0 bases from V and 1 base from J, with 13 bases between. Looked up from germline, CDR1 is SGHRS and CDR2 is YFSETQ. The CDR3 loop spans 16 amino acids. The CDR3: CASSLAGTTFQETQYF. DNA of the CDR3: TGCGCCAGCAGCTTGGCCGGGACGACCTTCCAAGAGACCCAGTACTTC.

This clonotype was picked up a small number of times. The rearrangement links TRBV3-1 to TRBJ2-3; D is perhaps TRBD1 or TRBD2 (5 bases each). Germline CDR1 LGHDT, CDR2 YNNKEL (reference sequence). CDR3 length equals 13 residues. The V end lost 8 bases, the J end lost 2 bases, and 11 bases lay between the germline ends. The CDR3, as DNA: TGTGCCAGCTCGGGGCGGTTCACAGATACGCAGTATTTT. Amino acid sequence: CASSGRFTDTQYF.

This clonotype was observed a handful of times. The rearrangement uses TRBV6-2 or TRBV6-3 and TRBJ2-7, with 9 bases lining up with TRBD2. The germline V gene has CDR1 MNHEY and CDR2 SVGEGT. V gave up 7 bases and J gave up 0 bases; unmatched junction bases: 7. The CDR3 sequence is 15 residues long. The chain's CDR3 is CASTSGKGSSYEQYF. CDR3 nucleotides: TGTGCCAGCACTAGCGGGAAAGGGAGCTCCTACGAGCAGTACTTC.

There are many counts of this clonotype. The chain links TRBV29-1 to TRBJ2-1; TRBD2 matches 11 bases. The CDR3 extends over 16 amino acids. Germline V CDR1 and CDR2: SQVTM, ANQGSEA. J was trimmed by 6 bases and V by 8 bases; bases with no gene match: 15. The CDR3 sequence is CSSDVQLAGVPNEQFF. The DNA for the CDR3 is TGCAGCTCGGACGTCCAACTAGCGGGAGTTCCCAATGAGCAGTTCTTC.

The genes are TRBV7-3 and TRBJ2-2, with 9 nucleotides matching TRBD2. J was trimmed by 7 bases and V by 6 bases; bases with no gene match: 3. The CDR3 runs to 13 residues. CDR1 SGHTA and CDR2 FQGTGA come from the germline V gene. CDR3 DNA sequence: TGTGCCAGCAGGCGGGAGGGAGGCGGGGAGCTGTTTTTT. Amino acids: CASRREGGGELFF.

This clonotype was picked up many times. The rearrangement links TRBV5-1 to TRBJ2-7; 8 positions agree with TRBD1. The V segment lost 4 bases and the J segment 4 bases; nucleotides outside the gene matches: 10. The CDR3 runs to 15 residues. Per the germline V gene, CDR1 is SGHRS and CDR2 is YFSETQ. For the CDR3, the DNA is TGCGCCAGCAGCGGAAGACAGGGGCCAGATTACGAGCAGTACTTC. This sequence encodes CASSGRQGPDYEQYF. The complete variable domain, with remaining parts taken from reference TRBV5-1 and TRBJ2-7, reads KAGVTQTPRYLIKTRGQQVTLSCSPISGHRSVSWYQQTPGQGLQFLFEYFSETQRNKGNFPGRFSGRQFSNSRSEMNVSTLELGDSALYLCASSGRQGPDYEQYFGPGTRLTVT.

The chain combines TRBV20-1 with TRBJ2-5; TRBD2 aligns across 8 bases. The CDR3 covers 16 residues. The ends lost 5 bases at V and 0 bases at J; junction bases unmatched: 11. The germline CDR1 and CDR2 sequences are DFQATT and SNEGSKA (reference sequence). For the CDR3, the DNA is TGCAGTGCTCCCGACCCCCCGGGAGGGGACCAAGAGACCCAGTACTTC. Encoded protein: CSAPDPPGGDQETQYF.

This clonotype came up many times. CDR3 in DNA: TGCGCCAGCAGCCAAGATCGGGACAGGGGATACAATGAGCAGTTCTTC. It yields the protein CASSQDRDRGYNEQFF. V gene TRBV4-1 combines with J gene TRBJ2-1, with 10 bases matching TRBD1. J lost 4 bases, V lost 0 bases, and 3 bases had no gene match. Per the germline V gene, CDR1 is MGHRA and CDR2 is YSYEKL. The CDR3 consists of 16 residues.

At least ten counts were recorded for this clonotype. The V and J genes are TRBV9 and TRBJ2-1, with D possibly being TRBD2 (5 bases). Trimming took off 3 bases at V and 7 bases at J, with 8 bases between the two ends. The CDR3 is made up of 12 amino acids. CDR1 is SGDLS, CDR2 YYNGEE, per germline. The DNA of the CDR3 is TGTGCCAGCAGCGCCCGAGGGAATGAGCAGTTCTTC. It codes for CASSARGNEQFF.

At least ten counts were recorded for this clonotype. The chain joins TRBV20-1 to TRBJ2-7; the match to TRBD1 covers 8 bases. There are 14 residues in the CDR3. The V segment lost 3 bases and the J segment 3 bases; nucleotides outside the gene matches: 7. The germline V gene encodes CDR1 DFQATT and CDR2 SNEGSKA (reference sequence). The CDR3 DNA is TGCAGTGCTAGTGATTCAGGACAGGGCTACGAGCAGTACTTC. Translated, it gives CSASDSGQGYEQYF.

This clonotype has only a few counts. This chain joins TRBV19 and TRBJ1-5, with D perhaps TRBD1 (6 bases). This CDR3 region has 14 residues. V lost 7 bases and J 9 bases, leaving 19 bases between the germline ends. The germline gives CDR1 LNHDA, CDR2 SQIVND (reference sequence). The chain's CDR3 is CASIGGSKTAPQHF. CDR3 nucleotide sequence: TGTGCCAGTATAGGGGGGTCAAAAACCGCGCCCCAGCATTTT.

The chain links TRBV7-2 to TRBJ2-7, with 13 positions matching TRBD2. CDR3 length equals 14 residues. J was trimmed by 3 bases and V by 10 bases; bases with no gene match: 6. Per germline, CDR1 SGHTA and CDR2 FQGNSA. Here the CDR3 reads CAIQLAGGLYEQYF. CDR3 DNA sequence: TGTGCCATCCAACTAGCGGGAGGGCTCTACGAGCAGTACTTC.

This clonotype was seen a few times. This rearrangement joins TRBV5-1 to TRBJ2-7, with a weak D call TRBD2 (7 bases). The V gene lost 3 bases and the J gene lost 2 bases, with 12 bases spanning the gap. CDR1 is SGHRS, CDR2 YFSETQ, per germline. The CDR3 is 14 residues long. For the CDR3, the DNA is TGCGCCAGCAGCTGGAGCGGGACAACCTACGAGCAGTACTTC. Protein sequence: CASSWSGTTYEQYF.

The V gene is TRBV25-1, the J gene TRBJ2-7, with D perhaps matching TRBD1 (5 bases). CDR3 length: 14 residues. The germline CDR1 and CDR2 sequences are MGHDK and SYGVNS. Trimming took 2 bases from V and 3 from J, leaving 11 bases between them. CDR3 sequence (DNA): TGTGCCAGCAGTGAAGGGGCGACGAGCTACGAGCAGTACTTC. Protein sequence: CASSEGATSYEQYF.

Comments on this clonotype: This could be a read error, since a much larger clone is one nucleotide away. This chain joins TRBV27 and TRBJ2-1; TRBD2 might be the D (6 bases). This CDR3 is built from 15 residues. V lost 10 bases and J 3 bases, leaving 19 bases between the germline ends. The germline V gene encodes CDR1 MNHEY and CDR2 SMNVEV (reference sequence). The CDR3 reads CANSGRGAGYNEQFF. The CDR3 bases are TGTGCCAACAGCGGGCGCGGGGCCGGCTACAATGAGCAGTTCTTC.

At least ten counts were recorded for this clonotype. The rearrangement joins TRBV27 to TRBJ2-7; unclear D gene. The CDR3 sequence is 13 residues long. Trimming took 3 bases from V and 0 from J, leaving 6 bases between them. The V gene's germline CDR1 is MNHEY and CDR2 SMNVEV (reference sequence). The CDR3 DNA sequence: TGTGCCAGCAGTTTTACCCTCTCCTACGAGCAGTACTTC. Translation gives CASSFTLSYEQYF.

The chain is built from TRBV20-1 and TRBJ2-3, with D tentatively TRBD2 (6 bases). CDR1 is DFQATT and CDR2 is SNEGSKA in the germline V gene (reference sequence). Between the trimmed V and J ends, which lost 6 bases and 5 bases, there was a span of 21 bases. This CDR3 region has 15 residues. CDR3 nucleotide sequence: TGCAGTGCAGAGGGAGTTCGGAGGGACGGAGATACGCAGTATTTT. This translates into CSAEGVRRDGDTQYF.

The rearrangement uses TRBV28 and TRBJ1-2; D unclear. There are 14 residues in the CDR3. Germline values: CDR1 MDHEN, CDR2 SYDVKM. V was cut by 6 bases and J by 3 bases, with 14 bases left in between. CDR3 DNA: TGTGCCAGCAGCGAAGGGCGGGCGGACTATGGCTACACCTTC. The encoded protein is CASSEGRADYGYTF.

In its sample, this clonotype was seen many times. This chain connects TRBV28 to TRBJ2-7, with 7 bases fitting TRBD2. J lost 5 bases, V lost 4 bases, and 14 bases had no gene match. Germline CDR1 MDHEN, CDR2 SYDVKM. This CDR3 spans 16 amino acids. CDR3 sequence (DNA): TGTGCCAGCAGTTCAACCCGGGAGGCAGGAGGGGACGAGCAGTACTTC. This encodes CASSSTREAGGDEQYF.

This clonotype occurred many times. This rearrangement joins TRBV6-1 to TRBJ1-4; no clear D. Per germline, CDR1 MNHNS and CDR2 SASEGT. Trimming removed 3 bases from V and 14 bases from J, with 19 bases in between. The CDR3 is 14 amino acids. DNA for the CDR3: TGTGCCAGCAGTGACTTCGGACTTCTCGACGGGCTGTTTTTT. Encoded protein: CASSDFGLLDGLFF.